A selection of T cell receptor beta chains follows, all from one sample in a study of PD-1 blockade in classical Hodgkin lymphoma. Some clones are missing from TCRdb's copy, which holds only in-frame ones; the method was immunoSEQ multiplex PCR. The table includes 98,000 or so clones, about nine tenths detected once. This material consisted of peripheral blood mononuclear cells (PBMCs), taken before the second cycle of nivolumab. These receptors all come from a human donor with classical Hodgkin lymphoma. The CDR3 runs from the conserved cysteine through the conserved F or W. D genes are given only for firm matches. Size values are once, few and many counts, or a class for expanded clones, and some rows have none.

>NA|NA|TRBV4-3|TRBJ2-4
CASSQDSSKNIQYF
TGCGCCAGCAGCCAAGATTCTAGTAAAAACATTCAGTACTTC
>NA|NA|TRBV28|TRBJ1-1
CASSWVWYTEAFF
TGTGCCAGCAGTTGGGTATGGTACACTGAAGCTTTCTTT
>NA|TRBD2|TRBV2|TRBJ2-5
CASSGLAGNQETQYF
TGTGCCAGCAGTGGACTAGCGGGCAACCAAGAGACCCAGTACTTC
>once|NA|TRBV18|TRBJ2-2
CASSPQTGLNTGELFF
TGTGCCAGCTCACCACAAACAGGGTTGAACACCGGGGAGCTGTTTTTT
>NA|NA|TRBV19|TRBJ2-7
CASRGGTSYEQYF
TGTGCCAGCCGAGGTGGTACCTCCTACGAGCAGTACTTC
>NA|TRBD2|TRBV30|TRBJ2-1
CALQGLAGLGEQFF
TGTGCCCTCCAAGGACTAGCGGGTCTAGGCGAGCAGTTCTTC
>NA|NA|TRBV14|TRBJ2-7
CASSHEAGFYEQYF
TGTGCCAGCAGCCACGAGGCGGGGTTCTACGAGCAGTACTTC
>NA|TRBD1|TRBV29-1|TRBJ2-2
CSAKTGQPTGELFF
TGCAGCGCGAAGACGGGACAGCCCACCGGGGAGCTGTTTTTT
>NA|NA|TRBV28|TRBJ1-2
CASSSSASHGYTF
TGTGCCAGCAGTTCGTCCGCTTCCCATGGCTACACCTTC
>once|TRBD1|TRBV19|TRBJ1-1
CASSIVAGTGVNTEAFF
TGTGCCAGTAGTATAGTAGCCGGGACAGGGGTAAACACTGAAGCTTTCTTT
>NA|TRBD1|TRBV5-6|TRBJ2-5
CASSFGTVQETQYF
TGTGCCAGCAGCTTTGGGACAGTACAAGAGACCCAGTACTTC
>NA|NA|TRBV6-1|TRBJ2-3
CASSGLGASTDTQYF
TGTGCCAGCAGTGGGTTGGGGGCCAGCACAGATACGCAGTATTTT
>NA|TRBD1|TRBV15|TRBJ1-1
CATSRDITGAAEAFF
TGTGCCACCAGCAGAGATATAACAGGGGCGGCTGAAGCTTTCTTT
>NA|TRBD1|TRBV18|TRBJ2-7
CASSPKQGAYEQYF
TGTGCCAGCTCCCCCAAGCAGGGGGCGTACGAGCAGTACTTC
>few|TRBD2|TRBV14|TRBJ2-7
CASSQALAGVYEQYF
TGTGCCAGCAGCCAAGCACTAGCGGGAGTCTACGAGCAGTACTTC
>NA|TRBD2|TRBV27|TRBJ2-1
CASSFGRSSYNEQFF
TGTGCCAGCAGTTTCGGGAGGTCCTCCTACAATGAGCAGTTCTTC
>once|TRBD1|TRBV30|TRBJ1-2
CAWRRGPLTNYGYTF
TGTGCCTGGAGGAGGGGGCCCCTGACTAACTATGGCTACACCTTC
>NA|NA|TRBV2|TRBJ2-7
CATAALRYEQYF
TGTGCCACCGCAGCCCTCCGCTACGAGCAGTACTTC
>NA|NA|TRBV11-2|TRBJ2-1
CASSLAGNEQFF
TGTGCCAGCAGCTTAGCCGGGAATGAGCAGTTCTTC
>NA|TRBD2|TRBV30|TRBJ2-1
CAHEAGGSYNEQFF
TGTGCCCATGAAGCGGGAGGCTCCTACAATGAGCAGTTCTTC
>NA|NA|TRBV11-3|TRBJ1-1
CASSFDPQTEAFF
TGTGCCAGCAGCTTCGATCCACAGACAGAAGCTTTCTTT
>NA|NA|TRBV7-9|TRBJ2-3
CASSSRIEDTQYF
TGTGCCAGCAGCTCCAGAATCGAAGATACGCAGTATTTT
>NA|TRBD1|TRBV10-3|TRBJ1-5
CAIREGAEQPQHF
TGTGCCATCAGGGAGGGGGCTGAGCAGCCCCAGCATTTT
>NA|NA|TRBV7-9|TRBJ2-3
CASSFGGDTQYF
TGTGCCAGCAGCTTTGGGGGAGATACGCAGTATTTT
>NA|TRBD2|TRBV4-2|TRBJ2-3
CASSQEGSGVSTDTQYF
TGTGCCAGCAGCCAAGAGGGTAGCGGGGTGAGCACAGATACGCAGTATTTT
>NA|NA|TRBV5-4|TRBJ2-7
CASSLDSTYEQYF
TGTGCCAGCAGCTTGGACTCAACCTACGAGCAGTACTTC
>NA|TRBD1|TRBV19|TRBJ2-6
CASSSGQGRSSGANVLTF
TGTGCCAGTAGTAGCGGACAGGGAAGGAGCTCTGGGGCCAACGTCCTGACTTTC
>NA|TRBD1|TRBV5-1|TRBJ1-5
CASSFGPGTGPQPQHF
TGCGCCAGCAGCTTCGGACCCGGGACAGGGCCACAGCCCCAGCATTTT
>NA|TRBD1|TRBV2|TRBJ1-6
CASSEGQEFSLHF
TGTGCCAGCAGCGAGGGACAGGAATTTTCCCTCCACTTT
>NA|TRBD2|TRBV4-1|TRBJ2-1
CASSSREDSYNEQFF
TGCGCCAGCAGCTCCCGGGAGGACTCCTACAATGAGCAGTTCTTC
>NA|NA|TRBV5-6|TRBJ2-1
CASSLGAGLGGSNEQFF
TGTGCCAGCAGCCTGGGGGCCGGGCTAGGGGGAAGCAATGAGCAGTTCTTC
>NA|NA|TRBV10-2|TRBJ2-7
CASSNPGPSYEQYF
TGCGCCAGCAGTAATCCGGGCCCGAGCTACGAGCAGTACTTC
>NA|NA|TRBV28|TRBJ1-1
CASKAVGTEAFF
TGTGCCAGCAAAGCGGTCGGGACTGAAGCTTTCTTT
>NA|NA|TRBV18|TRBJ1-1
CASSPNRQNTEAFF
TGTGCCAGCTCACCAAACCGACAGAACACTGAAGCTTTCTTT
>NA|TRBD2|TRBV6-1|TRBJ2-7
CASSEFMGLAGAYEQYF
TGTGCCAGCAGTGAATTTATGGGACTAGCGGGAGCGTACGAGCAGTACTTC
>NA|NA|TRBV7-2|TRBJ2-1
CASSWGLTSGNEQFF
TGTGCCAGCAGCTGGGGACTCACGTCGGGCAATGAGCAGTTCTTC